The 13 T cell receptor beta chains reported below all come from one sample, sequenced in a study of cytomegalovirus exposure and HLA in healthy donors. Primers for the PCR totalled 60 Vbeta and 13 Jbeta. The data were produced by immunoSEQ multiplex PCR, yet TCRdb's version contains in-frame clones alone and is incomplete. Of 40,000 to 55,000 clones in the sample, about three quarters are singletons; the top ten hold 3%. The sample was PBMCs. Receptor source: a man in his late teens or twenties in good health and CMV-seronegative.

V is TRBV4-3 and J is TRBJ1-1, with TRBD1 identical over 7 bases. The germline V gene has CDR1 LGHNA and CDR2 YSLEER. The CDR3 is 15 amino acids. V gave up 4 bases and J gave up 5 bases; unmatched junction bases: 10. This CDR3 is CASSRAGQLTTEAFF. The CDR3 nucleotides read TGCGCCAGCAGCCGGGCGGGACAGCTAACAACTGAAGCTTTCTTT.

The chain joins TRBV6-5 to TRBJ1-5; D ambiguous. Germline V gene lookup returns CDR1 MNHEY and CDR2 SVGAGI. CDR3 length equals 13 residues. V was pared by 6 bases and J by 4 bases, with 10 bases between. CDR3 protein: CASREQNNQPQHF. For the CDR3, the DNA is TGTGCCAGCAGGGAACAGAATAATCAGCCCCAGCATTTT.

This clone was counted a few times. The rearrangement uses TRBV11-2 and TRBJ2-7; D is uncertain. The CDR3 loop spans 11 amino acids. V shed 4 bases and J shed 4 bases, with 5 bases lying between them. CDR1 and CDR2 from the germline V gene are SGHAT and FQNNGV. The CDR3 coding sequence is TGTGCCAGCAGCTCGCGGTACGAGCAGTACTTC. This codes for CASSSRYEQYF.

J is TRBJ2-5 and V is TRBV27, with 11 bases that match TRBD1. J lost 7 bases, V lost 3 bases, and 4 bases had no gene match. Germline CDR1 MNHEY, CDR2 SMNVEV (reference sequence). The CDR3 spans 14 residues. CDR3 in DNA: TGTGCCAGCAGTTTTGGACAGGGGGCCGGGACCCAGTACTTC. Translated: CASSFGQGAGTQYF.

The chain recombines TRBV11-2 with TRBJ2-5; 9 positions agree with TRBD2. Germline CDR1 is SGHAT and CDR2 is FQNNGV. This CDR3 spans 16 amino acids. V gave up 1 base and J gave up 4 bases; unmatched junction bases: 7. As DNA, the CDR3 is TGTGCCAGCAGCTTAGCCGCAGCGGGAGGTTCAGAGACCCAGTACTTC. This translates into CASSLAAAGGSETQYF.

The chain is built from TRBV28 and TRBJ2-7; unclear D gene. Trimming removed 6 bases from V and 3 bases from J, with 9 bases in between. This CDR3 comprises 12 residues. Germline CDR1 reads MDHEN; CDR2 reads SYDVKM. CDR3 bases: TGTGCCAGCAGCATGAGGAACTACGAGCAGTACTTC. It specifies CASSMRNYEQYF.

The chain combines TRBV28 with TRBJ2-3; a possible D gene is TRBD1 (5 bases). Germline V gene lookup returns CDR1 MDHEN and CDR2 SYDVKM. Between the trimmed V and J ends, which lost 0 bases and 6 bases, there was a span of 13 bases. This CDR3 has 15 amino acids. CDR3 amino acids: CASSLWEQGTDTQYF. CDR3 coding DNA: TGTGCCAGCAGTTTATGGGAGCAGGGTACCGATACGCAGTATTTT. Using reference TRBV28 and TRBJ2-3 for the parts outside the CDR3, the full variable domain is DVKVTQSSRYLVKRTGEKVFLECVQDMDHENMFWYRQDPGLGLRLIYFSYDVKMKEKGDIPEGYSVSREKKERFSLILESASTNQTSMYLCASSLWEQGTDTQYFGPGTRLTVL.

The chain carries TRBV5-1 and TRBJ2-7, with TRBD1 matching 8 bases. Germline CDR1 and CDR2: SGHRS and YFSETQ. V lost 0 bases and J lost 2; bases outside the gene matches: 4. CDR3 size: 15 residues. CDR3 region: CASSLARTGPYEQYF. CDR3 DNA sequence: TGCGCCAGCAGCTTGGCCCGGACAGGGCCCTACGAGCAGTACTTC.

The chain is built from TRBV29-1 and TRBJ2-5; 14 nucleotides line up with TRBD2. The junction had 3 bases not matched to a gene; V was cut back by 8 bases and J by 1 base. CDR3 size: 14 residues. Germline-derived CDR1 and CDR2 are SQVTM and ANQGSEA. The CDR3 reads CSMGLAGVQETQYF. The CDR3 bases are TGCAGCATGGGACTAGCGGGGGTCCAAGAGACCCAGTACTTC.

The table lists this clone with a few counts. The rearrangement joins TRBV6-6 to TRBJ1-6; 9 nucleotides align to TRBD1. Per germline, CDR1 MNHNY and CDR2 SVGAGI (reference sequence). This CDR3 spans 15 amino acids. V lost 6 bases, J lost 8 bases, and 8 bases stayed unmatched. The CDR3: CASRGGQGLDSPLHF. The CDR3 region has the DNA TGTGCCAGCAGGGGGGGACAGGGATTGGATTCACCCCTCCACTTT.

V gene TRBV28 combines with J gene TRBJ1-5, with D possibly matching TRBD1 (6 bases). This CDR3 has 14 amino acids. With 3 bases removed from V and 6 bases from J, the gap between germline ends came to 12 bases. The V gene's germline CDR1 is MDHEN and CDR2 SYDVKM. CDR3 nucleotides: TGTGCCAGCAGTTTGGGGGGGGCGGGTCAGCCCCAGCATTTT. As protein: CASSLGGAGQPQHF. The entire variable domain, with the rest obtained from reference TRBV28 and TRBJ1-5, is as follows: DVKVTQSSRYLVKRTGEKVFLECVQDMDHENMFWYRQDPGLGLRLIYFSYDVKMKEKGDIPEGYSVSREKKERFSLILESASTNQTSMYLCASSLGGAGQPQHFGDGTRLSIL.

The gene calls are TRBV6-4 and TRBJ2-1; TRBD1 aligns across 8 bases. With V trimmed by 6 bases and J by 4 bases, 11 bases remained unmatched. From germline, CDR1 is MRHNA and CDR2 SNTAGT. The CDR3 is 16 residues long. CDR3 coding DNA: TGTGCCAGCAGCGCGACGGGGACAGGAGCGTACAATGAGCAGTTCTTC. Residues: CASSATGTGAYNEQFF.

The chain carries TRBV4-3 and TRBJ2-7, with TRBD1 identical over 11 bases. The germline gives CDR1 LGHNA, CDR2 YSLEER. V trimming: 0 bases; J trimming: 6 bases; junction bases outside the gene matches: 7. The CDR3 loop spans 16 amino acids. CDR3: CASSQDGQGAVGEQYF. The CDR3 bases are TGCGCCAGCAGCCAAGATGGACAGGGGGCAGTCGGCGAGCAGTACTTC.